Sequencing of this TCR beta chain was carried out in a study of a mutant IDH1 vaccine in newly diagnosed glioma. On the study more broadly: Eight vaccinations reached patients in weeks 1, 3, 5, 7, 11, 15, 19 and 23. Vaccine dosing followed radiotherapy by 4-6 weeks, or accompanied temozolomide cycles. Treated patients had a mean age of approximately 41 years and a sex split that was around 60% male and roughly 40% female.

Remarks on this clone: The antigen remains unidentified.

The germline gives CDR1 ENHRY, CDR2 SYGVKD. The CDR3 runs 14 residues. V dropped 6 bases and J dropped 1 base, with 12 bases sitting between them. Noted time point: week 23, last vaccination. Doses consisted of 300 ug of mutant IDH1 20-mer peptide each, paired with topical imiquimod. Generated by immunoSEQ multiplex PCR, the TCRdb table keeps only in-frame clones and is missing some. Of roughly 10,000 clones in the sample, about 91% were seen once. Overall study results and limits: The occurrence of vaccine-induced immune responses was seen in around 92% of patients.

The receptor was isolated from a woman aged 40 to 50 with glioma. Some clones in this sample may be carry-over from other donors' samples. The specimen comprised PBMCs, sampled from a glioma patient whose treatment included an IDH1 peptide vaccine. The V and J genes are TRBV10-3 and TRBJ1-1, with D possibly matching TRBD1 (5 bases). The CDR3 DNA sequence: TGTGCCATCAGGGAGACAGTTCAGAACACTGAAGCTTTCTTT. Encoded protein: CAIRETVQNTEAFF.